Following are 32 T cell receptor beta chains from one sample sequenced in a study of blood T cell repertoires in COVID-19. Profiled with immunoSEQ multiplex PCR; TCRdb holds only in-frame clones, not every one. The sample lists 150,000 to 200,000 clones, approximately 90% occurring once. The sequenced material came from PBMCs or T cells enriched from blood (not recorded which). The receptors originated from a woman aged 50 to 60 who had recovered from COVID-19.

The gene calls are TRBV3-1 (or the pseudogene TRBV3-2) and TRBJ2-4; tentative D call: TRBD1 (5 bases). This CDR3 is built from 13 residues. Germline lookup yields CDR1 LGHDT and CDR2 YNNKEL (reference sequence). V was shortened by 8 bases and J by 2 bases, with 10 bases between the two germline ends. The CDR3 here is CASSRGSKNIQYF. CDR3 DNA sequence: TGTGCCAGCTCTAGGGGTTCCAAAAACATTCAGTACTTC.

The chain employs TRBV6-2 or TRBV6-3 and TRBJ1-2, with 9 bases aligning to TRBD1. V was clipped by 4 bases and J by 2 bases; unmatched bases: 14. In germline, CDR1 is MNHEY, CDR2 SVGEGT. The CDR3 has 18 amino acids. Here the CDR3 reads CASSSNHATGGTNYGYTF. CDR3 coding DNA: TGTGCCAGCAGTTCCAACCACGCGACAGGGGGTACGAACTATGGCTACACCTTC.

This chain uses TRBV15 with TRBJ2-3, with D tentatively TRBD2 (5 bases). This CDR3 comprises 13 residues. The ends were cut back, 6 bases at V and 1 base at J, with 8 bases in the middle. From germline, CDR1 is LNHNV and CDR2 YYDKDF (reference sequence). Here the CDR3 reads CATSGGGTDTQYF. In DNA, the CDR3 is TGTGCCACCAGTGGAGGAGGCACAGATACGCAGTATTTT.

CDR3 sequence (DNA): TGTGCCAGCAGCTTAGATGCCCAGTATTACGAGCAGTACTTC. It translates to CASSLDAQYYEQYF. This chain uses TRBV11-2 with TRBJ2-7; D gene uncertain. Germline V gene data show CDR1 as SGHAT and CDR2 as FQNNGV. This CDR3 is built from 14 residues. Between the trimmed V and J ends, which lost 0 bases and 4 bases, there was a span of 10 bases.

The CDR3 spells CASSLPEGSGELFF. DNA of the CDR3: TGTGCCAGCAGCTTGCCAGAGGGCTCCGGGGAGCTGTTTTTT. This rearrangement joins TRBV5-4 to TRBJ2-2; D possibly corresponds to TRBD2 (5 bases). Germline CDR1 and CDR2: SGHNT and YYREEE (reference sequence). V lost 1 base and J 6 bases, leaving 10 bases between the germline ends. This CDR3 spans 14 amino acids.

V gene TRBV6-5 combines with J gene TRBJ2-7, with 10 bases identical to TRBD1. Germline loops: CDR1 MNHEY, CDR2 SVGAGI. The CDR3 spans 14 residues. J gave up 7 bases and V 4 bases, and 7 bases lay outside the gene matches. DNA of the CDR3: TGTGCCAGCAGTTTGGGACAGGGGCTCGTGGAGCAGTACTTC. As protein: CASSLGQGLVEQYF.

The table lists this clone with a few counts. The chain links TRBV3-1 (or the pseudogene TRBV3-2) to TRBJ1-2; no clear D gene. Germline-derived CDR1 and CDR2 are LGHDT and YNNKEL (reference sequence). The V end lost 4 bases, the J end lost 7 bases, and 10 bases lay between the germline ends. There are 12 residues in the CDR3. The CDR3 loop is CASSPDWSGYTF. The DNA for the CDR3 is TGTGCCAGCAGCCCCGACTGGTCTGGCTACACCTTC.

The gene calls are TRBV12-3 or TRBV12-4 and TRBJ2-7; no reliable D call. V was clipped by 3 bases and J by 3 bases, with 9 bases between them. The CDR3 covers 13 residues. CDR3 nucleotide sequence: TGTGCCAGCAGTTTCCCGCCGAGCTACGAGCAGTACTTC. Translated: CASSFPPSYEQYF.

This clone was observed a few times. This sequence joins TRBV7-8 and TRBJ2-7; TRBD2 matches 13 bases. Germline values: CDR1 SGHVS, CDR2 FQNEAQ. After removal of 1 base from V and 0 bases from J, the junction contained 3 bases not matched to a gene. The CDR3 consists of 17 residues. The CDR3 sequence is CASSLGTSGGLSYEQYF. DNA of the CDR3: TGTGCCAGCAGCTTAGGGACTAGCGGGGGCCTCTCCTACGAGCAGTACTTC.

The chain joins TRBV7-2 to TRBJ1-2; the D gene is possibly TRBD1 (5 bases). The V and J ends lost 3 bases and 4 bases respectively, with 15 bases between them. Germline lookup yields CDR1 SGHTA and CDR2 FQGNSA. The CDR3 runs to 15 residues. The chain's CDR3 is CASSFPRGRTYGYTF. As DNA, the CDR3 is TGTGCCAGCAGCTTCCCTCGGGGGAGAACCTATGGCTACACCTTC.

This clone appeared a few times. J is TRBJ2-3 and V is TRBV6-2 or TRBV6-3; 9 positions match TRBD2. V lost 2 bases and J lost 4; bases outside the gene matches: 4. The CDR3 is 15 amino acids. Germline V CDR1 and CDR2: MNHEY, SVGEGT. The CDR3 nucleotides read TGTGCCAGCAGTTACCAAGCGGGGGGACCAGATACGCAGTATTTT. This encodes CASSYQAGGPDTQYF.

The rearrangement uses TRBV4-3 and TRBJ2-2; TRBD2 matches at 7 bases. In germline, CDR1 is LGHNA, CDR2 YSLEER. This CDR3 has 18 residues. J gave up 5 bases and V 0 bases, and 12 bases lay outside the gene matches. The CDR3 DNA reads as TGCGCCAGCAGCCAAGATCATCTGCGAGCGGGGATTACCGGGGAGCTGTTTTTT. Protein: CASSQDHLRAGITGELFF.

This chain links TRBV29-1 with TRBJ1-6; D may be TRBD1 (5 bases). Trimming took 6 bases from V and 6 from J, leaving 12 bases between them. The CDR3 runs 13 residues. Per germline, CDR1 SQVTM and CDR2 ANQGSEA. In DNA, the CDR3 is TGCAGCGTGCGCGGGACGCCTAATTCACCCCTCCACTTT. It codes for CSVRGTPNSPLHF.

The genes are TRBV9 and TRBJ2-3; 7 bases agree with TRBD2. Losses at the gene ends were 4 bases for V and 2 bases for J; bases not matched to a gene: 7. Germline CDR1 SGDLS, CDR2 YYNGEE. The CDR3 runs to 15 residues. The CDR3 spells CASSLGGKPTDTQYF. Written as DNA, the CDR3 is TGTGCCAGCAGCCTCGGGGGGAAACCCACAGATACGCAGTATTTT.

The CDR3 loop reads CASSYSPAAGLHQPQHF. CDR3 sequence (DNA): TGTGCCAGCAGTTACTCCCCAGCCGCAGGTCTCCATCAGCCCCAGCATTTT. The chain has TRBV6-2 or TRBV6-3 and TRBJ1-5, with D unclear. Germline CDR1 reads MNHEY; CDR2 reads SVGEGT. The V gene lost 0 bases and the J gene lost 5 bases, with 17 bases spanning the gap. The CDR3 runs to 17 residues.

The CDR3 reads CASSYIQGYARELFF. The CDR3, as DNA: TGTGCCAGCAGCTACATACAGGGGTACGCCCGGGAGCTGTTTTTT. The J gene is TRBJ2-2, the V gene TRBV6-5, with 7 positions matching TRBD1. Germline V CDR1 and CDR2: MNHEY, SVGAGI. The CDR3 extends over 15 amino acids. V trimming: 6 bases; J trimming: 9 bases; junction bases outside the gene matches: 13.

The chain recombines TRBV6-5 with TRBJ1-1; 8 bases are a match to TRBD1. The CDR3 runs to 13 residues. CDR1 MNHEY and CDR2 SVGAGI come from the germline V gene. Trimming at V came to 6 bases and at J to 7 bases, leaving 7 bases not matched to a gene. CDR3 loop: CASSGDRGIEAFF. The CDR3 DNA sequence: TGTGCCAGCAGCGGCGACAGGGGCATTGAAGCTTTCTTT.

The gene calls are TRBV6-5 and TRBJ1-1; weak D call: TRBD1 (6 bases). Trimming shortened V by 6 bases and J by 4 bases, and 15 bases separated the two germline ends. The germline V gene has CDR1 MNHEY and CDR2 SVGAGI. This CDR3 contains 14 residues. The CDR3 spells CASRNRVSGTEAFF. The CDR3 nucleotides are TGTGCCAGCAGGAACAGGGTGAGCGGCACTGAAGCTTTCTTT.

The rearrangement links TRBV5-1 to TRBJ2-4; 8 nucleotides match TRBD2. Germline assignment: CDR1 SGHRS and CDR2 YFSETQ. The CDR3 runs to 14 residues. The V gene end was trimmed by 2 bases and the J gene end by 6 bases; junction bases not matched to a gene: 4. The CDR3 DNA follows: TGCGCCAGCAGCTTCACGGCGGGGGGAAACATTCAGTACTTC. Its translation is CASSFTAGGNIQYF.

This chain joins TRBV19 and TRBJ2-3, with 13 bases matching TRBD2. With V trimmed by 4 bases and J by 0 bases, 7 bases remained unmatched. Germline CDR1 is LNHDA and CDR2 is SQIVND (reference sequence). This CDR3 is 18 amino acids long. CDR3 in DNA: TGTGCCAGTAGTAAACTAGCGGGGGGGCTGGGAAGCACAGATACGCAGTATTTT. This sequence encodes CASSKLAGGLGSTDTQYF.

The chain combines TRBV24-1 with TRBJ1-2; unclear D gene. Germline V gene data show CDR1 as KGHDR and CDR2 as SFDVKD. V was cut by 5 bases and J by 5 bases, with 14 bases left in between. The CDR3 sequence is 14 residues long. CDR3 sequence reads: CATSADGRFYGYTF. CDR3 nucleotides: TGTGCCACCAGTGCCGACGGGAGGTTTTATGGCTACACCTTC.

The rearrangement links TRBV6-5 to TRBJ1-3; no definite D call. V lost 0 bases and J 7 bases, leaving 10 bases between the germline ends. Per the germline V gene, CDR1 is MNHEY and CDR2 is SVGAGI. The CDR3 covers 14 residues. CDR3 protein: CASSYSAERNTIYF. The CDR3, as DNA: TGTGCCAGCAGTTACTCCGCGGAGCGGAACACCATATATTTT.

The CDR3 bases are TGTGCCAGCAGCCCTAGAGGTCCCAGCACAGATACGCAGTATTTT. This gives the protein CASSPRGPSTDTQYF. This chain connects TRBV27 to TRBJ2-3; D call uncertain. CDR1 is MNHEY and CDR2 is SMNVEV in the germline V gene (reference sequence). Deletions cut 6 bases from V and 0 bases from J, with 13 bases between. This CDR3 has 15 amino acids.

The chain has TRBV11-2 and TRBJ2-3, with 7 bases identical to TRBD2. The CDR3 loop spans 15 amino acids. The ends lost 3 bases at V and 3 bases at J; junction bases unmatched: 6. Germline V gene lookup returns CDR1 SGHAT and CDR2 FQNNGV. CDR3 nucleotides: TGTGCCAGCAGCTTGACCGGGACTATTACAGATACGCAGTATTTT. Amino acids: CASSLTGTITDTQYF.

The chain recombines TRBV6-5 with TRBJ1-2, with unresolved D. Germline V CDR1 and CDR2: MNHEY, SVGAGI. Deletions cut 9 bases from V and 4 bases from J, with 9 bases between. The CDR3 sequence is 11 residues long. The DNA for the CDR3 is TGTGCCAGAGGGAGTGGCTATGGCTACACCTTC. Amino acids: CARGSGYGYTF.

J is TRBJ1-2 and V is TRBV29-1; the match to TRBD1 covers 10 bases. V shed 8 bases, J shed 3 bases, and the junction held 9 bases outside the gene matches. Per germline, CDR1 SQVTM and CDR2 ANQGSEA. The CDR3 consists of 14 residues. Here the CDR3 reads CSTRDRGLDYGYTF. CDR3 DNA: TGCAGCACCCGGGACAGGGGATTAGACTATGGCTACACCTTC. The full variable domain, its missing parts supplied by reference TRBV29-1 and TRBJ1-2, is SAVISQKPSRDICQRGTSLTIQCQVDSQVTMMFWYRQQPGQSLTLIATANQGSEATYESGFVIDKFPISRPNLTFSTLTVSNMSPEDSSIYLCSTRDRGLDYGYTFGSGTRLTVV.

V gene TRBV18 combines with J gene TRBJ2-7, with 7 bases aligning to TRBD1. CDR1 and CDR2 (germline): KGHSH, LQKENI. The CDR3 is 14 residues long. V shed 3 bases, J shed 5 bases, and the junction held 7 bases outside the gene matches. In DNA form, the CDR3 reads TGTGCCAGCTCACCCATCGGGACAGCGGACGAGCAGTACTTC. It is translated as CASSPIGTADEQYF.

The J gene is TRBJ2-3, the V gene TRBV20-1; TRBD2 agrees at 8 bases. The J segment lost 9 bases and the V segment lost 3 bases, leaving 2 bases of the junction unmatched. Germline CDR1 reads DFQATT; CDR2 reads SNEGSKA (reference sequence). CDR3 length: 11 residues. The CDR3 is CSARRGETQYF. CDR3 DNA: TGCAGTGCTAGGCGGGGGGAAACGCAGTATTTT.

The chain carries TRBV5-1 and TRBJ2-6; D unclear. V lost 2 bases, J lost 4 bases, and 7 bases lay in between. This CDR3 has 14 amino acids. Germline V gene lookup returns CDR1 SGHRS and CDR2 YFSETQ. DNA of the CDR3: TGCGCCAGCAGCTTTAAGAGAGGGGCCAACGTCCTGACTTTC. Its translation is CASSFKRGANVLTF.

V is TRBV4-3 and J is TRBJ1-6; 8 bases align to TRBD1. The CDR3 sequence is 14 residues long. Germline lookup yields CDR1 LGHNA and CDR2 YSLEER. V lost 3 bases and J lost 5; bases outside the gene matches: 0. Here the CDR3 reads CASSQTGDNSPLHF. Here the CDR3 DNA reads TGCGCCAGCAGCCAGACAGGGGATAATTCACCCCTCCACTTT.

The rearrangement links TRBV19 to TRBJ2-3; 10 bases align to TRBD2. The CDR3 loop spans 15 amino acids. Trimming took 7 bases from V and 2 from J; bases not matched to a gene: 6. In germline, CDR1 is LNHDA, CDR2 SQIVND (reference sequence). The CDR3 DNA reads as TGTGCCAGTAACCCACTAGCGGGGTTCACAGATACGCAGTATTTT. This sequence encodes CASNPLAGFTDTQYF.

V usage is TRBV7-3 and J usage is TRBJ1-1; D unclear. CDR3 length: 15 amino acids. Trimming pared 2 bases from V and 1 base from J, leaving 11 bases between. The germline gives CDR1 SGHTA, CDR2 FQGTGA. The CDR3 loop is CASSLAQAPNTEAFF. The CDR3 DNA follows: TGTGCCAGCAGCTTAGCCCAGGCTCCGAACACTGAAGCTTTCTTT.